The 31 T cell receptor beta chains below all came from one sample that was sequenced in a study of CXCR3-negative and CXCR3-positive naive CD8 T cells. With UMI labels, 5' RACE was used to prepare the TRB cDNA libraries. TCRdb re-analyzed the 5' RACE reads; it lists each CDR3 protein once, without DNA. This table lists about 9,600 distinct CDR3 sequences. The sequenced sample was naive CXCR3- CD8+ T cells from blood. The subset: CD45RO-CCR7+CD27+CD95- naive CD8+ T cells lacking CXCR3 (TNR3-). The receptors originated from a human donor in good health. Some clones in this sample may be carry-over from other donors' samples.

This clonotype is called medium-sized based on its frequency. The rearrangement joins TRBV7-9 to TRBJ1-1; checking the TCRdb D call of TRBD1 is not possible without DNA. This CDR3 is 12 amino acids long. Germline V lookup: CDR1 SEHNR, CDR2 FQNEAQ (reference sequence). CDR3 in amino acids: CASSLEGAEAFF.

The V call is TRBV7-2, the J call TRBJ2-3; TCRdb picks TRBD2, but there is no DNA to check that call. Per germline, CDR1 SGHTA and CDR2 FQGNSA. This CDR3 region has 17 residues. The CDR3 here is CASSLTLSGRVADTQYF.

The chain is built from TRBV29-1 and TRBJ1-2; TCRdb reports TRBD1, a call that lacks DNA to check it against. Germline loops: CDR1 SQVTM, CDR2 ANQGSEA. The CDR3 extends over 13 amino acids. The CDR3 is CSAGTGDNYGYTF.

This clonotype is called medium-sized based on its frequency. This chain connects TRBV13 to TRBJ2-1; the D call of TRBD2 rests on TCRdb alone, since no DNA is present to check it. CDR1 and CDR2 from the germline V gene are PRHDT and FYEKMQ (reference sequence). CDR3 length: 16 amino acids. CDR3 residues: CASSLSGTSYYNEQFF.

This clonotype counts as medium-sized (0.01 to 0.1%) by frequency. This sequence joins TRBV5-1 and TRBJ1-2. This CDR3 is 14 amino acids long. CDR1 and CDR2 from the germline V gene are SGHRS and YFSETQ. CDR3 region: CASSSSDGDYGYTF.

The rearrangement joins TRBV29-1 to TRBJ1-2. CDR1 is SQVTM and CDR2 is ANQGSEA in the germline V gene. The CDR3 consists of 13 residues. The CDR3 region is CSVVDTFDYGYTF. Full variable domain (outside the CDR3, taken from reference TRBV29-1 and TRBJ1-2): SAVISQKPSRDICQRGTSLTIQCQVDSQVTMMFWYRQQPGQSLTLIATANQGSEATYESGFVIDKFPISRPNLTFSTLTVSNMSPEDSSIYLCSVVDTFDYGYTFGSGTRLTVV.

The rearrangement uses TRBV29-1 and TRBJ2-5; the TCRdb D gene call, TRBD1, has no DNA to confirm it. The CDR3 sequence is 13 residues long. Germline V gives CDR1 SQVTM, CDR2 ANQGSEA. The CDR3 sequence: CSVAPFGEETQYF.

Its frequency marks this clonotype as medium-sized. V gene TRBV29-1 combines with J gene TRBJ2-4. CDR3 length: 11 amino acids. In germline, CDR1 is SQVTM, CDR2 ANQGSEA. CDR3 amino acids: CSAPYKNIQYF.

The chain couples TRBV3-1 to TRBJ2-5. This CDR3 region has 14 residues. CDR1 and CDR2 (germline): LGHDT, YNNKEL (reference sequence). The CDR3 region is CASSEHVLQETQYF.

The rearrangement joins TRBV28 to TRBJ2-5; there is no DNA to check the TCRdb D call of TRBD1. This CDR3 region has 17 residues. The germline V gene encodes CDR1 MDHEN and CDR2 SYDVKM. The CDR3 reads CASTHFPGREYHETPYF. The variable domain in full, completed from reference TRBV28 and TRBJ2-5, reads DVKVTQSSRYLVKRTGEKVFLECVQDMDHENMFWYRQDPGLGLRLIYFSYDVKMKEKGDIPEGYSVSREKKERFSLILESASTNQTSMYLCASTHFPGREYHETPYFGPGTRLLVL.

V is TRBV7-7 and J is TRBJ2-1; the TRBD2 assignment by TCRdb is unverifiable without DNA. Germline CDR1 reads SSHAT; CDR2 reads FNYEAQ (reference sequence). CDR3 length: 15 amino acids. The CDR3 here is CASSLRLASLNEQFF.

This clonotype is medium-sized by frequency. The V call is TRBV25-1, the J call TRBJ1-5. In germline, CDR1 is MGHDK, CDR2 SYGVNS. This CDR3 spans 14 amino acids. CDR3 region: CASSEQVSNQPQHF.

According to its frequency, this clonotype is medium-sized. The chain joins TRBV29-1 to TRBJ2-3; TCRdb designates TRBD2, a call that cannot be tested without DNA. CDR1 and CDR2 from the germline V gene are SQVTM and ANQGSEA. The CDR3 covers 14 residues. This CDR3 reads CSVESGRASDTQYF.

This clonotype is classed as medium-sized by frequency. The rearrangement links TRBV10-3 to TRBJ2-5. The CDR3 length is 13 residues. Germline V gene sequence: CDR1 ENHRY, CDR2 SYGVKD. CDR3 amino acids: CAISDGSQETQYF.

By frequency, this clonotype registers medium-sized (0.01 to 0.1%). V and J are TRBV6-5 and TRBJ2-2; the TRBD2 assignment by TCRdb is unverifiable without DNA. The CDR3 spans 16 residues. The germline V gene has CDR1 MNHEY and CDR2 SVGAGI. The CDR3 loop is CASSYDASGYTGELFF.

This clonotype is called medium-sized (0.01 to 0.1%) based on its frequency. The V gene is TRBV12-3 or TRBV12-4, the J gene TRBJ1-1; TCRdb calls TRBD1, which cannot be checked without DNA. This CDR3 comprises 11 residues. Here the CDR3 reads CACRGGTEAFF.

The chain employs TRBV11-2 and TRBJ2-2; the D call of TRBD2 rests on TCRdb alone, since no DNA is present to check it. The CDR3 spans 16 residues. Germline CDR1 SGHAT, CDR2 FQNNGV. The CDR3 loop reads CASSFIAGANTGELFF.

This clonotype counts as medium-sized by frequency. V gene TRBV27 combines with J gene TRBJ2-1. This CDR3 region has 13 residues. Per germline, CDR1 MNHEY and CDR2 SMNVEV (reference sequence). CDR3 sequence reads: CASSLPEYNEQFF.

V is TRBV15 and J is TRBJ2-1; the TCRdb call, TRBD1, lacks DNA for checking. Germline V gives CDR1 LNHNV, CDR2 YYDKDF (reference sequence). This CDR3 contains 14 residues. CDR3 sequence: CATSPPGRVNEQFF. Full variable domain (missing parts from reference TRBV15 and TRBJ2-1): DAMVIQNPRYQVTQFGKPVTLSCSQTLNHNVMYWYQQKSSQAPKLLFHYYDKDFNNEADTPDNFQSRRPNTSFCFLDIRSPGLGDTAMYLCATSPPGRVNEQFFGPGTRLTVL.

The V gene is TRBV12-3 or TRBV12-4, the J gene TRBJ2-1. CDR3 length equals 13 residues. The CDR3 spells CASSLAESNEQFF.

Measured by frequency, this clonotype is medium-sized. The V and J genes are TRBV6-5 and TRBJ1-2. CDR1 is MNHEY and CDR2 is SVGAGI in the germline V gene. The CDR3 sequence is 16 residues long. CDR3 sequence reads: CASSYSGVSVSDGYTF.

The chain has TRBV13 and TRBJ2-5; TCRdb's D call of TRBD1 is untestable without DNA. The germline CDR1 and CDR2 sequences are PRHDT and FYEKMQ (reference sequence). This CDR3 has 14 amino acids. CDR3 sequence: CASSLVSGGETQYF.

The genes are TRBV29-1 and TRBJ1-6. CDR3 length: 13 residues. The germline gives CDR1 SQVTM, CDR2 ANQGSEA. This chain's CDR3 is CSAKDSASSPLHF.

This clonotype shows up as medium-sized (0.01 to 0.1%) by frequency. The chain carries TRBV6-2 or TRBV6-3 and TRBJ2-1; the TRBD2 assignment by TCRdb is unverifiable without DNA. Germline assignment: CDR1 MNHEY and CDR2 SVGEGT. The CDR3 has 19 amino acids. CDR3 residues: CASSPTPGLAGGPNNEQFF.

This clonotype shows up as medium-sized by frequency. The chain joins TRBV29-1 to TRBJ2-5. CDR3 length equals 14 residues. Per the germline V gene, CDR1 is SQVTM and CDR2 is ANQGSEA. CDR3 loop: CSVTADRDQETQYF.

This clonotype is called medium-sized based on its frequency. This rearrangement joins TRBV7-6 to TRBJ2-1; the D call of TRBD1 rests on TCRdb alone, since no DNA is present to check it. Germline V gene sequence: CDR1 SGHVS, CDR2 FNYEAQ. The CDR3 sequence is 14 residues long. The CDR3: CASSRGGAYNEQFF.

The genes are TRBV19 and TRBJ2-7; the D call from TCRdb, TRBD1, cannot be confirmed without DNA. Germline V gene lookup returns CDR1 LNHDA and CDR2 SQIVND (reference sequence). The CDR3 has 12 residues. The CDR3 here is CASQGGTEEQYF.

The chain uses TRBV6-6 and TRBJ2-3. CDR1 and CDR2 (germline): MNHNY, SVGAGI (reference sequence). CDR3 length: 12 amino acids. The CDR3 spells CASSTGSDTQYF.

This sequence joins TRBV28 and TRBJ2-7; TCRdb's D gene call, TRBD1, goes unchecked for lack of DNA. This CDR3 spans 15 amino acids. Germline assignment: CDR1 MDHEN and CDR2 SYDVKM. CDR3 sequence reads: CASTRGIAGAHEQYF.

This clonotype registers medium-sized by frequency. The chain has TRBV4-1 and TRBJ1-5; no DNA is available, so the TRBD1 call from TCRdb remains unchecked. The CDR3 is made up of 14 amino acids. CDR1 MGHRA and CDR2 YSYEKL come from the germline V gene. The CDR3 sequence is CASSQRQGEQPQHF.

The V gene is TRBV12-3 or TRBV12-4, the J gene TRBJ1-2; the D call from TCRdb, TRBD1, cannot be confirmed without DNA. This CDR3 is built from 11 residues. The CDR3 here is CASSPGYGYTF.